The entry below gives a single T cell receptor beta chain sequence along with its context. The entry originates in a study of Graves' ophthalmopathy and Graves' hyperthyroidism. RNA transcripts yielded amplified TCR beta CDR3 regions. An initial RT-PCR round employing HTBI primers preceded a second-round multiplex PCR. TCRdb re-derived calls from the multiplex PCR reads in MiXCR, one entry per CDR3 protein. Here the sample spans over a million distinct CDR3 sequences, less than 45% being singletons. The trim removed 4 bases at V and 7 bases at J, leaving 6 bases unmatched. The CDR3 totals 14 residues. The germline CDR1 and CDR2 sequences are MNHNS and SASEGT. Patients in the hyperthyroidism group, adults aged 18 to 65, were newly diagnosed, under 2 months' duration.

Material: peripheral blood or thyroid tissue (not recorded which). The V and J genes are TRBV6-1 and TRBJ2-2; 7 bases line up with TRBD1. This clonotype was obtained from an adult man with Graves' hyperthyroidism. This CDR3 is CASSGQGVIGELFF. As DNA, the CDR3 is TGTGCCAGCAGTGGACAGGGCGTTATCGGGGAGCTGTTTTTT.